A single sample gave rise to the 10 T cell receptor beta chains below, sequenced in a study of Ad26.COV2.S vaccination and SARS-CoV-2 variants. Described treatment: about 20 received Ad26.COV2.S at low or high dose, single or two shots; 5 received placebo; per-sample allocation not given. Sampling occurred on day 63 after the first vaccine or placebo injection. The repertoire was sequenced with immunoSEQ multiplex PCR; TCRdb's copy has only in-frame clones and lacks some. The sample has a few hundred thousand clones; around 90% are singletons. The material sequenced was peripheral blood, taken in a trial of Ad26.COV2.S vaccine versus placebo. These receptors came from a person between 18 and 65 years old who received the Ad26.COV2.S COVID-19 vaccine or a placebo.

This clone was picked up one time. The chain joins TRBV7-2 to TRBJ1-5; D is unclear. The CDR3 spans 15 residues. V was pared by 1 base and J by 5 bases, with 12 bases between. CDR1 is SGHTA and CDR2 is FQGNSA in the germline V gene. DNA of the CDR3: TGTGCCAGCAGCTTAGGAAGCAGGTCTTATCAGCCCCAGCATTTT. Translating it yields CASSLGSRSYQPQHF.

This chain connects TRBV7-9 to TRBJ2-1; the D call may be TRBD1 or TRBD2 (5 bases each). V was trimmed by 6 bases and J by 5 bases, leaving 20 bases between them. The CDR3 runs 16 residues. Germline V gene data show CDR1 as SEHNR and CDR2 as FQNEAQ (reference sequence). The CDR3 spells CASRSRAGTSHNEQFF. In DNA form, the CDR3 reads TGTGCCAGCAGATCACGGGCTGGGACGTCCCACAATGAGCAGTTCTTC.

This clone appeared a few times. CDR3 in amino acids: CATSGPQGTEAFF. In DNA, the CDR3 is TGTGCCACCAGCGGACCACAGGGGACTGAAGCTTTCTTT. V gene TRBV15 combines with J gene TRBJ1-1, with TRBD1 identical over 7 bases. The germline gives CDR1 LNHNV, CDR2 YYDKDF (reference sequence). J gave up 5 bases and V 5 bases, and 5 bases lay outside the gene matches. This CDR3 spans 13 amino acids.

This clone has a handful of counts. The chain joins TRBV27 to TRBJ2-3, with a weak D call TRBD2 (7 bases). V was shortened by 4 bases and J by 6 bases, with 17 bases between the two germline ends. The length of the CDR3 is 15 residues. The V gene's germline CDR1 is MNHEY and CDR2 SMNVEV (reference sequence). The CDR3 bases are TGTGCCAGCAGTTCCCCCGGGGGGCCGTACGATACGCAGTATTTT. It translates to CASSSPGGPYDTQYF.

The rearrangement uses TRBV6-2 or TRBV6-3 and TRBJ2-5; 14 nucleotides agree with TRBD2. Germline CDR1 reads MNHEY; CDR2 reads SVGEGT. V gave up 5 bases and J gave up 1 base; unmatched junction bases: 9. This CDR3 comprises 18 residues. CDR3 sequence: CASSIGLAGGPFQETQYF. The CDR3 DNA follows: TGTGCCAGCAGTATTGGACTAGCGGGAGGCCCCTTCCAAGAGACCCAGTACTTC.

The V gene is TRBV6-4, the J gene TRBJ2-5; TRBD2 might be the D (5 bases). Germline CDR1 and CDR2: MRHNA and SNTAGT. Trimming removed 2 bases from V and 1 base from J, with 29 bases in between. CDR3 length: 21 residues. The CDR3 reads CASSDPVVRDPSYKSQETQYF. The CDR3 nucleotides are TGTGCCAGCAGTGACCCCGTCGTCCGGGATCCTTCCTACAAATCCCAAGAGACCCAGTACTTC.

CDR3 sequence reads: CASSSGLAGVSSYNEQFF. DNA for the CDR3: TGTGCCAGCAGCTCTGGACTAGCGGGGGTTAGCTCCTACAATGAGCAGTTCTTC. The genes are TRBV5-8 and TRBJ2-1; 13 nucleotides align to TRBD2. There are 18 residues in the CDR3. Germline assignment: CDR1 SGHTS and CDR2 YDEGEE. V was pared by 3 bases and J by 0 bases, with 6 bases of the junction left unmatched.

The V and J genes are TRBV4-1 and TRBJ2-7; no clear D gene. This CDR3 is built from 15 residues. The germline gives CDR1 MGHRA, CDR2 YSYEKL. The germline V and J ends were trimmed by 3 bases and 2 bases, with 14 bases remaining between them. The CDR3 DNA is TGCGCCAGCAGCCACGAACCGTCATCCACCTACGAGCAGTACTTC. As protein: CASSHEPSSTYEQYF.

CDR3 protein: CASSVGPAGNEQFF. In DNA form, the CDR3 reads TGTGCCAGCAGCGTAGGACCAGCGGGCAATGAGCAGTTCTTC. The chain couples TRBV9 to TRBJ2-1; weak D call: TRBD2 (6 bases). Germline loops: CDR1 SGDLS, CDR2 YYNGEE. V was trimmed by 0 bases and J by 6 bases, leaving 10 bases between them. This CDR3 is 14 amino acids long.

The V gene is TRBV4-3, the J gene TRBJ2-1; D gene unclear. The CDR3 is 14 residues long. Trimming left V 1 base short and J 8 bases short, with 12 bases between. The germline V gene encodes CDR1 LGHNA and CDR2 YSLEER. The CDR3 sequence is CASSQVYPPHEQFF. The CDR3 nucleotides are TGCGCCAGCAGCCAAGTTTACCCCCCCCATGAGCAGTTCTTC.